Detailed here is one T cell receptor beta chain. This specimen belongs to a study of blood T cell repertoires in COVID-19. Whole-study context: Italy, Spain and the United States were the sources of the convalescent and acute COVID-19 samples. PBMCs, B-cell-depleted T cells, or T cells were the source of the cDNA or gDNA that made up the material.

Original methodology: Counts of nucleated cells, estimated from reference gene primer amplification, were obtained. TCRdb's table, derived via immunoSEQ multiplex PCR, lists solely in-frame clones and lacks some. The D gene and trimming were derived from the DNA, and the V and J assignments and clone size from that table. The sample lists roughly 150,000 clones; 82% were seen once. CDR3 size: 17 residues. The junction had 12 bases not matched to a gene; V was cut back by 0 bases and J by 2 bases. Germline values: CDR1 GTSNPN, CDR2 SVGIG (reference sequence). Sequencing input: peripheral blood. This TCR derives from a human donor with acute or convalescent COVID-19. The donor label of this sample is uncertain. The chain has TRBV30 and TRBJ2-7, with 8 bases that match TRBD1. The CDR3 DNA reads TGTGCCTGGAGTGTACTCCGACAGGGGAAAGAGGCCTACGAGCAGTACTTC. Protein: CAWSVLRQGKEAYEQYF.